These 11 T cell receptor beta chains originate from one sample sequenced in a study of T cells after yellow fever vaccination. TCRdb called the 5' RACE reads again in MiXCR, with one record for every CDR3 protein. The sample includes just under 600,000 distinct CDR3 sequences, about 14% of them seen just once. The sample in question was PBMCs, obtained on the day of the yellow fever booster vaccination. The receptor set was obtained from a young man who received the YFV17D yellow fever vaccine.

This clonotype was detected only a few times. The chain couples TRBV9 to TRBJ2-5; no clear D. CDR3 length: 16 residues. From germline, CDR1 is SGDLS and CDR2 YYNGEE. Trimming cost V 0 bases and J 4 bases, with 16 bases left between them. The CDR3 DNA is TGTGCCAGCAGCGTAGACCCCTCCCGGCAAACAGAGACCCAGTACTTC. It translates to CASSVDPSRQTETQYF.

This clonotype was found a few times. The chain combines TRBV9 with TRBJ2-2; 8 positions match TRBD2. The CDR3 runs 14 residues. The J segment lost 8 bases and the V segment lost 7 bases, leaving 10 bases of the junction unmatched. CDR1 and CDR2 (germline): SGDLS, YYNGEE. The CDR3 region is CASGAGDVSGELFF. DNA of the CDR3: TGTGCCAGCGGAGCGGGAGATGTTTCGGGGGAGCTGTTTTTT.

CDR3 in amino acids: CASSEASGNYEQYF. The CDR3 DNA is TGTGCCAGCAGCGAAGCTAGCGGTAACTACGAGCAGTACTTC. The V call is TRBV7-2, the J call TRBJ2-7, with 7 bases lining up with TRBD2. Trimming removed 5 bases from V and 3 bases from J; junction bases left unmatched: 7. Germline V gene lookup returns CDR1 SGHTA and CDR2 FQGNSA. The length of the CDR3 is 14 residues.

This clonotype turned up a few times. The J gene is TRBJ1-1, the V gene TRBV27; no firm D call. There are 14 residues in the CDR3. V was cut by 5 bases and J by 1 base, with 11 bases left in between. CDR1 is MNHEY and CDR2 is SMNVEV in the germline V gene (reference sequence). The CDR3 spells CASSTRAGNTEAFF. The CDR3, as DNA: TGTGCCAGCAGTACTAGGGCCGGGAACACTGAAGCTTTCTTT.

This clonotype was found many times. The chain couples TRBV5-5 to TRBJ2-5; the D is unclear. The CDR3 consists of 13 residues. Germline loops: CDR1 SGHKS, CDR2 YYEKEE (reference sequence). Trimming took 0 bases from V and 1 from J, leaving 4 bases between them. CDR3 protein: CASSLASQETQYF. CDR3 bases: TGTGCCAGCAGCTTGGCTAGCCAAGAGACCCAGTACTTC.

Only a few counts were recorded for this clonotype. The genes are TRBV20-1 and TRBJ2-1, with TRBD1 matching over 7 bases. Trimming took 4 bases from V and 3 from J; bases not matched to a gene: 6. From germline, CDR1 is DFQATT and CDR2 SNEGSKA (reference sequence). This CDR3 has 14 residues. Here the CDR3 reads CSAMAGGIYNEQFF. For the CDR3, the DNA is TGCAGTGCTATGGCAGGGGGTATCTACAATGAGCAGTTCTTC.

This clonotype was counted many times. The chain combines TRBV13 with TRBJ2-1; D uncertain. The CDR3 totals 14 residues. Germline CDR1 and CDR2: PRHDT and FYEKMQ (reference sequence). Trimming took off 0 bases at V and 4 bases at J, with 7 bases between the two ends. Here the CDR3 DNA reads TGTGCCAGCAGCTTAGGCCAGTTGTACAATGAGCAGTTCTTC. The encoded protein is CASSLGQLYNEQFF.

CDR3 region: CASSALNRGSYNEQFF. The CDR3 DNA sequence: TGTGCCAGCAGTGCCTTAAACAGAGGATCCTACAATGAGCAGTTCTTC. The V call is TRBV25-1, the J call TRBJ2-1; the D is unclear. In germline, CDR1 is MGHDK, CDR2 SYGVNS. The germline V and J ends were trimmed by 4 bases and 1 base, with 14 bases remaining between them. The CDR3 totals 16 residues.

This clonotype was observed a handful of times. The chain has TRBV28 and TRBJ1-3; TRBD1 is a possible D gene (6 bases). The CDR3 is 15 amino acids. CDR1 is MDHEN and CDR2 is SYDVKM in the germline V gene. V gave up 2 bases and J gave up 4 bases, with 12 bases separating them. In nucleotides, the CDR3 is TGTGCCAGCAGTTTACCGGGGGCCAGAGGAAACACCATATATTTT. It codes for CASSLPGARGNTIYF. The full variable domain, with the rest looked up from reference TRBV28 and TRBJ1-3, is DVKVTQSSRYLVKRTGEKVFLECVQDMDHENMFWYRQDPGLGLRLIYFSYDVKMKEKGDIPEGYSVSREKKERFSLILESASTNQTSMYLCASSLPGARGNTIYFGEGSWLTVV.

The chain joins TRBV18 to TRBJ2-1; 8 bases map to TRBD1. The CDR3 consists of 15 residues. Germline loops: CDR1 KGHSH, CDR2 LQKENI. After removal of 4 bases from V and 0 bases from J, the junction contained 2 bases not matched to a gene. In DNA, the CDR3 is TGTGCCAGCTCACACGGACAGGGCTCCTACAATGAGCAGTTCTTC. It codes for CASSHGQGSYNEQFF.

This clonotype was counted between two and nine times. The chain is built from TRBV11-2 and TRBJ2-7; 11 bases match TRBD2. Germline trimming cut 5 bases from V and 1 base from J; bases unmatched to any gene: 13. This CDR3 has 18 residues. Germline values: CDR1 SGHAT, CDR2 FQNNGV. CDR3 protein: CASSQRARLAGRSYEQYF. The CDR3 bases are TGTGCCAGCAGCCAACGGGCCCGACTAGCGGGACGATCCTACGAGCAGTACTTC.